Listed below are T cell receptor beta chains from one sample, sequenced in a study of graft-versus-host responses after intestinal transplantation. The table came from immunoSEQ multiplex PCR; TCRdb's copy has only in-frame clones and leaves some out. The sample has about 13,000 clones; under 40% are singletons. The sample in question was alloreactive CD8+ T cells from a mixed lymphocyte reaction culture, obtained before intestinal transplant. Receptor source: a human patient who received an intestinal transplant. CDR3s include the opening cysteine and the closing phenylalanine or tryptophan. The order of the fields is V gene, clone size, J gene, CDR3 length, D gene, CDR3 protein, CDR3 DNA. D genes are given only for firm matches. Size values are once, few and many counts, or a class for expanded clones, and some rows have none.

TRBV11-3	few	TRBJ2-1	15	-	CASSPRTATYNEQFF	TGTGCCAGCAGCCCGCGGACAGCCACCTACAATGAGCAGTTCTTC
TRBV6-5	medium-sized	TRBJ2-1	13	-	CASSYNGGGEQFF	TGTGCCAGCAGTTATAACGGGGGCGGGGAGCAGTTCTTC
TRBV5-4	few	TRBJ2-7	16	-	CASSLGGRKGPYEQYF	TGTGCCAGCAGCTTGGGTGGACGAAAGGGGCCCTACGAGCAGTACTTC
TRBV5-6	-	TRBJ2-7	12	-	CASSYGTYEQYF	TGTGCCAGCAGTTACGGGACCTACGAGCAGTACTTC
TRBV6-1	few	TRBJ2-7	13	-	CASSVGTSYEQYF	TGTGCCAGCAGCGTGGGGACATCCTACGAGCAGTACTTC
TRBV5-5	-	TRBJ1-2	14	-	CASSQGQGRYGYTF	TGTGCCAGCAGCCAAGGTCAGGGGCGCTATGGCTACACCTTC
TRBV6-5	few	TRBJ2-2	13	-	CASSYVGAGELFF	TGTGCCAGCAGTTACGTGGGAGCCGGGGAGCTGTTTTTT
TRBV5-1	medium-sized	TRBJ2-1	16	TRBD2	CASSFLLAGERDEQFF	TGCGCCAGCAGCTTCTTACTAGCGGGAGAACGGGATGAGCAGTTCTTC
TRBV29-1	few	TRBJ2-7	13	-	CSVGGAGSYEQYF	TGCAGCGTTGGAGGAGCAGGCAGCTACGAGCAGTACTTC
TRBV27	-	TRBJ2-1	15	TRBD2	CASSLPGLAYNEQFF	TGTGCCAGCAGCCTCCCGGGACTAGCCTACAATGAGCAGTTCTTC
TRBV4-1	medium-sized	TRBJ2-7	14	-	CASSQVGTSGEQYF	TGCGCCAGCAGCCAAGTTGGGACATCTGGCGAGCAGTACTTC
TRBV5-1	few	TRBJ2-2	17	TRBD2	CASSLWLAGGLTGELFF	TGCGCCAGCAGCTTGTGGCTAGCGGGGGGACTCACCGGGGAGCTGTTTTTT
TRBV6-1	few	TRBJ2-7	13	TRBD1	CASSWDRGYEQYF	TGTGCCAGCAGTTGGGACAGGGGCTACGAGCAGTACTTC
TRBV27	-	TRBJ2-7	11	-	CASSWGDEQYF	TGTGCCAGCAGTTGGGGGGACGAGCAGTACTTC
TRBV9	-	TRBJ2-1	15	TRBD1	CASSVGQGAHNEQFF	TGTGCCAGCAGCGTTGGACAGGGGGCACACAATGAGCAGTTCTTC
TRBV13	-	TRBJ2-5	14	TRBD2	CASTIAGGQETQYF	TGTGCCAGCACCATAGCGGGAGGGCAAGAGACCCAGTACTTC
TRBV7-9	-	TRBJ2-4	16	TRBD1	CASSLTGTGGGNIQYF	TGTGCCAGCAGCTTAACCGGGACAGGGGGAGGAAACATTCAGTACTTC
TRBV18	-	TRBJ2-7	15	-	CASSPFRGLSYEQYF	TGTGCCAGCTCACCATTCCGGGGACTCTCCTACGAGCAGTACTTC
TRBV28	medium-sized	TRBJ1-3	14	-	CASSTGSSGNTIYF	TGTGCCAGCAGCACCGGGAGCTCTGGAAACACCATATATTTT
TRBV9	-	TRBJ1-4	18	-	CASSAAPGSGATNEKLFF	TGTGCCAGCAGCGCAGCCCCAGGGTCAGGCGCAACTAATGAAAAACTGTTTTTT
TRBV4-1	-	TRBJ2-3	16	-	CASSHFPRPSTDTQYF	TGTGCCAGCAGCCACTTTCCCAGGCCAAGCACAGATACGCAGTATTTT
TRBV28	-	TRBJ2-1	15	-	CASKGGGSSYNEQFF	TGTGCCAGCAAAGGTGGAGGGAGCTCCTACAATGAGCAGTTCTTC
TRBV2	-	TRBJ2-7	16	-	CASSEALGRSSYEQYF	TGTGCCAGCAGTGAAGCGCTTGGGAGGAGCTCCTACGAGCAGTACTTC
TRBV19	few	TRBJ1-1	16	-	CASSREGRWVNTEAFF	TGTGCCAGTAGTCGAGAGGGAAGGTGGGTGAACACTGAAGCTTTCTTT
TRBV27	few	TRBJ2-5	15	-	CASSWSWGNQETQYF	TGTGCCAGCAGTTGGAGTTGGGGGAACCAAGAGACCCAGTACTTC
TRBV7-9	-	TRBJ2-1	15	TRBD2	CASSFGLGGINEQFF	TGTGCCAGCAGCTTCGGACTAGGCGGGATCAATGAGCAGTTCTTC
TRBV25-1	-	TRBJ2-7	12	-	CASSDPGTHQDF	TGTGCCAGCAGTGACCCCGGGACCCACCAGGACTTC
TRBV4-2	-	TRBJ1-2	13	-	CASSHGGGRGYTF	TGTGCCAGCAGCCACGGGGGAGGTAGGGGCTACACCTTC
TRBV6-8	-	TRBJ2-2	15	-	CASSYAGYNTGELFF	TGTGCCAGCAGTTATGCGGGCTACAACACCGGGGAGCTGTTTTTT
TRBV27	medium-sized	TRBJ1-5	12	-	CASSPLNQPQHF	TGTGCCAGCAGTCCCTTAAACCAGCCCCAGCATTTT
TRBV14	-	TRBJ1-1	17	-	CASSPLIGAGSSVEAFF	TGTGCCAGCAGCCCCTTGATAGGGGCGGGATCGTCGGTTGAAGCTTTCTTT
TRBV7-9	-	TRBJ2-7	13	-	CASSPTEYYEQYF	TGTGCCAGCAGCCCCACGGAGTACTACGAGCAGTACTTC
TRBV9	-	TRBJ2-7	14	-	CASSVGDSYYEQYF	TGTGCCAGCAGCGTAGGAGACAGCTACTACGAGCAGTACTTC
TRBV19	-	TRBJ2-1	16	TRBD1	CASSRFWDRAYNEQFF	TGTGCCAGTAGTCGCTTCTGGGACAGGGCATACAATGAGCAGTTCTTC
TRBV4-1	-	TRBJ2-1	15	TRBD2	CASSQSSGVLSEQFF	TGCGCCAGCAGCCAATCTAGCGGGGTTCTGAGTGAGCAGTTCTTC
TRBV4-1	-	TRBJ2-7	17	TRBD2	CASSQDVLLAGAYEQYF	TGCGCCAGCAGCCAAGATGTTTTACTAGCGGGAGCCTACGAGCAGTACTTC
TRBV6-1	few	TRBJ1-2	15	-	CASTIPGAANYGYTF	TGTGCCAGCACCATACCGGGGGCGGCTAACTATGGCTACACCTTC
TRBV19	few	TRBJ1-5	17	TRBD1	CASSIVTGVHSNQPQHF	TGTGCCAGTAGTATAGTCACAGGGGTCCATAGCAATCAGCCCCAGCATTTT
TRBV28	few	TRBJ2-4	13	-	CASSFGLKNIQYF	TGTGCCAGCAGTTTTGGGCTTAAAAACATTCAGTACTTC
TRBV9	-	TRBJ2-7	15	TRBD2	CASSVPRLAAYEQYF	TGTGCCAGCAGCGTACCGAGGCTAGCGGCCTACGAGCAGTACTTC
TRBV6-5	few	TRBJ1-1	13	-	CASSYGQNTEAFF	TGTGCCAGCAGTTACGGACAGAACACTGAAGCTTTCTTT
TRBV13	-	TRBJ2-7	15	TRBD2	CASSWGLAGEYEQYF	TGTGCCAGCAGCTGGGGACTAGCGGGGGAATACGAGCAGTACTTC
TRBV28	few	TRBJ2-7	15	-	CASSFGTLFSYEQYF	TGTGCCAGCAGTTTCGGGACCTTGTTCTCCTACGAGCAGTACTTC
TRBV7-6	few	TRBJ2-5	13	-	CASSLARAETQYF	TGTGCTAGCAGCTTAGCGCGGGCAGAGACCCAGTACTTC
TRBV4-1	-	TRBJ2-7	13	-	CASSQAGAYEQYF	TGCGCCAGCAGCCAAGCCGGGGCCTACGAGCAGTACTTC